The 8 T cell receptor beta chains below come from one sample, sequenced in a study of blood T cell repertoires in COVID-19. The protocol was immunoSEQ multiplex PCR, while the TCRdb copy is restricted to in-frame clones and leaves out a portion. Among approximately 140,000 clones listed, 84% were seen once. Sequenced: peripheral blood. The receptor source for this set is a man aged 60-69 years with acute or convalescent COVID-19.

The chain joins TRBV28 to TRBJ1-2; 7 nucleotides agree with TRBD1. The germline V gene encodes CDR1 MDHEN and CDR2 SYDVKM. The CDR3 is 13 residues long. V lost 6 bases and J lost 8; bases outside the gene matches: 9. CDR3 nucleotide sequence: TGTGCCAGCAGATTGACAGGGACCTTCGGCTACACCTTC. Its translation: CASRLTGTFGYTF.

The V and J genes are TRBV6-1 and TRBJ2-1; D possibly corresponds to TRBD2 (6 bases). The V gene lost 4 bases and the J gene lost 3 bases, with 25 bases spanning the gap. The CDR3 runs to 19 residues. Germline assignment: CDR1 MNHNS and CDR2 SASEGT. CDR3 DNA: TGTGCCAGCAGTGGCCCTGGGACTTTGATTTTTCCCCTCTACAATGAGCAGTTCTTC. This codes for CASSGPGTLIFPLYNEQFF.

This chain connects TRBV30 to TRBJ1-5, with D perhaps matching TRBD1 (5 bases). Germline V gives CDR1 GTSNPN, CDR2 SVGIG (reference sequence). The CDR3 has 13 residues. V dropped 0 bases and J dropped 5 bases, with 8 bases sitting between them. The CDR3 DNA sequence: TGTGCCTGGAGTGTAGGCAGGGATCAGCCCCAGCATTTT. This sequence encodes CAWSVGRDQPQHF.

This chain connects TRBV6-4 to TRBJ2-1, with 7 bases matching TRBD2. The CDR3 spans 15 residues. CDR1 is MRHNA and CDR2 is SNTAGT in the germline V gene. The J segment lost 4 bases and the V segment lost 5 bases, leaving 8 bases of the junction unmatched. The CDR3 here is CASSSGGGDYNEQFF. As DNA, the CDR3 is TGTGCCAGCAGTTCGGGCGGGGGTGATTACAATGAGCAGTTCTTC.

CDR3: CSASWPLDTGEQFF. In DNA form, the CDR3 reads TGCAGTGCTAGTTGGCCTCTAGATACGGGTGAGCAGTTCTTC. V is TRBV20-1 and J is TRBJ2-1; D not certain. Germline V CDR1 and CDR2: DFQATT, SNEGSKA (reference sequence). The ends were cut back, 3 bases at V and 9 bases at J, with 18 bases in the middle. There are 14 residues in the CDR3.

The genes are TRBV21-1 and TRBJ1-5; TRBD1, as called in the table, went unchecked against the DNA. TRBV21-1 has pseudogene status. The CDR3 totals 18 residues. The CDR3 region has the DNA TGTGCCAGCAATCATCCGGGACAGGGAAAGCACAGCAATCAGCCCCAGCATTTT. It translates to CASNHPGQGKHSNQPQHF.

The chain carries TRBV5-1 and TRBJ1-1; D might be TRBD1 (6 bases). CDR3 size: 14 residues. The ends were cut back, 0 bases at V and 6 bases at J, with 12 bases in the middle. Germline V gene sequence: CDR1 SGHRS, CDR2 YFSETQ. DNA of the CDR3: TGCGCCAGCAGCTTGGCCGGGAAGGGGGCTGAAGCTTTCTTT. Its translation is CASSLAGKGAEAFF.

This clone came up a few times. The rearrangement uses TRBV19 and TRBJ2-2, with a tentative D call TRBD1 (5 bases). CDR1 and CDR2 (germline): LNHDA, SQIVND (reference sequence). The CDR3 is 17 amino acids. V lost 7 bases and J 2 bases, leaving 20 bases between the germline ends. CDR3 nucleotide sequence: TGTGCCAGTACCCTCAGACGGACACTCTTTAACACCGGGGAGCTGTTTTTT. Amino acids: CASTLRRTLFNTGELFF.